The 19 T cell receptor beta chains reported below all come from one sample, sequenced in a study of T cell responses to AZD1222 COVID-19 vaccine. Clones were read by immunoSEQ multiplex PCR, and TCRdb kept only the in-frame ones, dropping some. The table records 130,000 to 150,000 clones, about nine tenths of them present only once. The sequencing used peripheral blood, collected on day 0 of AZD1222 vaccination. Source of these receptors: an adult in good health.

J is TRBJ2-2 and V is TRBV30; the D is unclear. The germline gives CDR1 GTSNPN, CDR2 SVGIG (reference sequence). V was clipped by 2 bases and J by 4 bases, with 14 bases between them. The CDR3 contains 15 residues. The CDR3 sequence is CAWSYFQASTGELFF. The DNA of the CDR3 is TGTGCCTGGAGTTATTTTCAAGCCTCCACCGGGGAGCTGTTTTTT.

The V gene is TRBV4-3, the J gene TRBJ2-2, with 9 bases fitting TRBD1. This CDR3 region has 17 residues. CDR1 is LGHNA, CDR2 YSLEER, per germline. After removal of 0 bases from V and 4 bases from J, the junction contained 6 bases not matched to a gene. CDR3 nucleotides: TGCGCCAGCAGCCAAGATCAAGGACAGGGGTTCACCGGGGAGCTGTTTTTT. Translation: CASSQDQGQGFTGELFF.

The chain carries TRBV7-2 and TRBJ1-2; a weak D match, TRBD1 (6 bases). Germline V gene data show CDR1 as SGHTA and CDR2 as FQGNSA. Between the trimmed V and J ends, which lost 0 bases and 8 bases, there was a span of 13 bases. This CDR3 is 14 amino acids long. The CDR3 bases are TGTGCCAGCAGCTTAGCTCACAGGGAAGGCGGCTACACCTTC. The encoded protein is CASSLAHREGGYTF.

This clone has a single count. The chain is built from TRBV19 and TRBJ1-5; 10 positions agree with TRBD1. This CDR3 region has 13 residues. The V gene end was trimmed by 10 bases and the J gene end by 4 bases; junction bases not matched to a gene: 4. Germline CDR1 is LNHDA and CDR2 is SQIVND (reference sequence). DNA of the CDR3: TGTGCCACCGCGGACAGGGGGAATCAGCCCCAGCATTTT. Protein product: CATADRGNQPQHF.

A single count supports this clone. The CDR3 DNA is TGTGCCAGCAGCATTACCGGGACAGGGGTTGGAAACATTCAGTACTTC. Translated, it gives CASSITGTGVGNIQYF. This chain joins TRBV5-4 and TRBJ2-4; 10 positions agree with TRBD1. Looked up from germline, CDR1 is SGHNT and CDR2 is YYREEE (reference sequence). The CDR3 covers 16 residues. The V gene end was trimmed by 4 bases and the J gene end by 6 bases; junction bases not matched to a gene: 10.

This chain links TRBV11-3 with TRBJ2-1, with 9 bases lining up with TRBD2. CDR3 length: 17 residues. Germline CDR1 and CDR2: SGHNT and YENEEA. The V gene end was trimmed by 5 bases and the J gene end by 9 bases; junction bases not matched to a gene: 17. CDR3 sequence reads: CASSLQTSGLRLGEQFF. The CDR3 DNA reads as TGTGCCAGCAGCCTGCAGACTAGCGGTCTGAGGCTAGGTGAGCAGTTCTTC.

Remarks on this clone: The same CDR3 arises from other DNA sequences in this sample as well. The CDR3 is CASSPGEGTEAFF. CDR3 nucleotide sequence: TGTGCCAGCTCGCCCGGGGAGGGAACTGAAGCTTTCTTT. This chain joins TRBV18 and TRBJ1-1; unclear D gene. Germline CDR1 KGHSH, CDR2 LQKENI. Trimming took off 6 bases at V and 5 bases at J, with 13 bases between the two ends. The CDR3 is made up of 13 amino acids.

The CDR3 DNA follows: TGTGCCTGGAAGGGACAGGGGAATTTGGACGCCCGGGGTCTGCTAGGAAACACCATATATTTT. It encodes CAWKGQGNLDARGLLGNTIYF. This chain uses TRBV30 with TRBJ1-3; 10 bases align to TRBD1. V dropped 4 bases and J dropped 4; count of bases not matched to a gene: 25. Germline CDR1 is GTSNPN and CDR2 is SVGIG (reference sequence). The CDR3 has 21 residues.

The chain joins TRBV6-4 to TRBJ1-1; D perhaps matches TRBD1 (5 bases). V was shortened by 2 bases and J by 5 bases, with 9 bases between the two germline ends. Germline loops: CDR1 MRHNA, CDR2 SNTAGT. This CDR3 comprises 13 residues. The CDR3 DNA reads TGTGCCAGCAGTGACGGGGAGGGGACTGAAGCTTTCTTT. Protein product: CASSDGEGTEAFF.

V gene TRBV15 combines with J gene TRBJ2-1; TRBD1 is a possible D gene (5 bases). Trimming removed 8 bases at V and 1 base at J, with 15 bases between. Germline CDR1 is LNHNV and CDR2 is YYDKDF (reference sequence). The CDR3 runs to 15 residues. The CDR3 region has the DNA TGTGCCACCCGAAAAGACAGATATTCCTACAATGAGCAGTTCTTC. It yields the protein CATRKDRYSYNEQFF.

V gene TRBV27 combines with J gene TRBJ1-5; D is ambiguous. The germline V and J ends were trimmed by 6 bases and 7 bases, with 16 bases remaining between them. The CDR3 has 14 residues. Germline loops: CDR1 MNHEY, CDR2 SMNVEV (reference sequence). The CDR3, as DNA: TGTGCCAGCAGCGACCGGGCCCACGGCCAGCCCCAGCATTTT. Translated: CASSDRAHGQPQHF.

This clone was seen a single time. The chain combines TRBV9 with TRBJ2-3, with a possible D match to TRBD2 (6 bases). This CDR3 has 16 residues. CDR1 SGDLS and CDR2 YYNGEE come from the germline V gene. V was trimmed by 4 bases and J by 0 bases, leaving 15 bases between them. CDR3 coding DNA: TGTGCCAGCAGCTTTCATGGGGGACTCAGCACAGATACGCAGTATTTT. Its protein is CASSFHGGLSTDTQYF.

The V call is TRBV6-5, the J call TRBJ2-7, with 9 bases lining up with TRBD1. V shed 6 bases, J shed 2 bases, and the junction held 5 bases outside the gene matches. CDR1 MNHEY and CDR2 SVGAGI come from the germline V gene. The CDR3 is 14 residues long. Written as DNA, the CDR3 is TGTGCCAGCAGAGGGACAGGGTCAACCTACGAGCAGTACTTC. Translation: CASRGTGSTYEQYF.

The chain couples TRBV6-2 or TRBV6-3 to TRBJ1-5; TRBD1 aligns across 9 bases. V lost 5 bases, J lost 1 base, and 6 bases stayed unmatched. Per germline, CDR1 MNHEY and CDR2 SVGEGT. The CDR3 consists of 16 residues. CDR3: CASSTPQGASNQPQHF. The CDR3 nucleotides read TGTGCCAGCAGTACCCCACAGGGGGCGAGCAATCAGCCCCAGCATTTT.

This chain uses TRBV27 with TRBJ2-7, with 12 nucleotides matching TRBD1. V lost 3 bases and J lost 5; bases outside the gene matches: 5. Germline V CDR1 and CDR2: MNHEY, SMNVEV (reference sequence). CDR3 length: 15 residues. The CDR3 DNA sequence: TGTGCCAGCAGTTTTGGGACAGGGGGCATAAACGAGCAGTACTTC. Translation: CASSFGTGGINEQYF.

The V call is TRBV5-1, the J call TRBJ2-3; TRBD1 aligns across 11 bases. CDR1 and CDR2 from the germline V gene are SGHRS and YFSETQ. CDR3 length equals 16 residues. V shed 4 bases and J 2 bases; nucleotides not matched to a gene: 6. CDR3 sequence (DNA): TGCGCCAGCAGCCCGGGACAGGGGGTGATCACAGATACGCAGTATTTT. This sequence encodes CASSPGQGVITDTQYF.

The rearrangement joins TRBV30 to TRBJ1-2, with 7 bases identical to TRBD1. Unmatched junction bases numbered 10, after V lost 3 bases and J lost 6 bases. This CDR3 contains 14 residues. Germline assignment: CDR1 GTSNPN and CDR2 SVGIG (reference sequence). Written as DNA, the CDR3 is TGTGCCTGGAGGTTGACAGGGAGGGGCGATGGCTACACCTTC. Translating gives CAWRLTGRGDGYTF. Variable domain in full (rest from reference TRBV30 and TRBJ1-2): SQTIHQWPATLVQPVGSPLSLECTVEGTSNPNLYWYRQAAGRGLQLLFYSVGIGQISSEVPQNLSASRPQDRQFILSSKKLLLSDSGFYLCAWRLTGRGDGYTFGSGTRLTVV.

CDR3 in amino acids: CAIKLKMNTEAFF. CDR3 in DNA: TGTGCCATCAAACTCAAGATGAACACTGAAGCTTTCTTT. The rearrangement joins TRBV10-3 to TRBJ1-1; no clear D. CDR3 size: 13 residues. Deletions cut 7 bases from V and 0 bases from J, with 9 bases between. Germline CDR1 reads ENHRY; CDR2 reads SYGVKD.

The chain combines TRBV29-1 with TRBJ1-2; D perhaps matches TRBD1 (6 bases). V was trimmed by 4 bases and J by 0 bases, leaving 12 bases between them. CDR1 and CDR2 (germline): SQVTM, ANQGSEA. This CDR3 spans 14 amino acids. CDR3: CSVVRDTTNYGYTF. CDR3 nucleotide sequence: TGCAGCGTTGTCCGGGACACCACTAACTATGGCTACACCTTC.